The source of this T cell receptor beta chain is a study of beta chain features in type 1 diabetes. Study-level findings and limits: Moderate but significant shortening of TCRB CDR3s was recorded in all four CD4+ subsets from Type 1 diabetes patients.

CDR3 length equals 14 residues. Trimming shortened V by 0 bases and J by 4 bases, and 10 bases separated the two germline ends. Germline V gene lookup returns CDR1 SGHNT and CDR2 YYREEE (reference sequence). Each donor gave one heparinised blood draw averaging roughly 100 mL. CD4+ naive, central memory, regulatory and stem cell-like memory cells were sorted via CD45RO/CCR7/CD25/CD127/CD95/CD27. In the case of this clone: As yet, its antigen is unknown.

What was sequenced were expressed TCRB transcripts, since all of the isolated RNA had been reverse transcribed. Repertoires were generated with immunoSEQ multiplex PCR, while TCRdb's copy carries only in-frame clones and drops some. The table lists 200,000 to 250,000 clones, over 11% of them singletons. Sequencing used naive CD4+ T cells from blood. The V and J genes are TRBV5-4 and TRBJ1-2, with a weak D call TRBD1 (6 bases). The TCR originated in a man aged 25-45 years with type 1 diabetes. The CDR3: CASSLVGQVYGYTF. The DNA of the CDR3 is TGTGCCAGCAGCTTGGTGGGACAAGTCTATGGCTACACCTTC.